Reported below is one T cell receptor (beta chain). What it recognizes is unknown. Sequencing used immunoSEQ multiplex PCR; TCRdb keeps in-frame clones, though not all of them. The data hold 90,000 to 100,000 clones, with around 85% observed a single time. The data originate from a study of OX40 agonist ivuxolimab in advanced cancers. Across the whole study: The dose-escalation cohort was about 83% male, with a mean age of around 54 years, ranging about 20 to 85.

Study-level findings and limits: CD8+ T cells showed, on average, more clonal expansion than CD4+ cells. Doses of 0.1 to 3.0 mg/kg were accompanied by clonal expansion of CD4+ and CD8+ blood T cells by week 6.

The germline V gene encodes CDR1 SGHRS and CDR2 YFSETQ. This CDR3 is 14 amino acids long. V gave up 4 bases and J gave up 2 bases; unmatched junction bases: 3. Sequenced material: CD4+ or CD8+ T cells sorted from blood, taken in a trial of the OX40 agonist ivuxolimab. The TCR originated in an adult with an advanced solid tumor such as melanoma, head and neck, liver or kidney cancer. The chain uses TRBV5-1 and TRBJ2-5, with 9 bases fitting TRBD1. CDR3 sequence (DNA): TGCGCCAGCAGCCGCGGGACAGGGCAAGAGACCCAGTACTTC. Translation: CASSRGTGQETQYF.